This TCR beta chain was documented in a study of blood T cell repertoires in COVID-19. Study-wide context: T cells, B-cell-depleted T cells, or PBMCs provided the cDNA or gDNA that served as material.

Trimming took 3 bases from V and 8 from J; bases not matched to a gene: 3. CDR3 length: 13 amino acids. Germline CDR1 reads SNHLY; CDR2 reads FYNNEI. The table came from immunoSEQ multiplex PCR; TCRdb's copy has only in-frame clones and leaves some out. Here the sample spans 50,000 or so clones, approximately 81% being singletons. The sample taken for sequencing was peripheral blood. This receptor was identified in a man aged 45-65 years with acute or convalescent COVID-19. The V gene is TRBV2, the J gene TRBJ2-4; 8 nucleotides agree with TRBD1. DNA of the CDR3: TGTGCCAGCAGTGACAGGGGGCGTGACATTCAGTACTTC. Protein product: CASSDRGRDIQYF.